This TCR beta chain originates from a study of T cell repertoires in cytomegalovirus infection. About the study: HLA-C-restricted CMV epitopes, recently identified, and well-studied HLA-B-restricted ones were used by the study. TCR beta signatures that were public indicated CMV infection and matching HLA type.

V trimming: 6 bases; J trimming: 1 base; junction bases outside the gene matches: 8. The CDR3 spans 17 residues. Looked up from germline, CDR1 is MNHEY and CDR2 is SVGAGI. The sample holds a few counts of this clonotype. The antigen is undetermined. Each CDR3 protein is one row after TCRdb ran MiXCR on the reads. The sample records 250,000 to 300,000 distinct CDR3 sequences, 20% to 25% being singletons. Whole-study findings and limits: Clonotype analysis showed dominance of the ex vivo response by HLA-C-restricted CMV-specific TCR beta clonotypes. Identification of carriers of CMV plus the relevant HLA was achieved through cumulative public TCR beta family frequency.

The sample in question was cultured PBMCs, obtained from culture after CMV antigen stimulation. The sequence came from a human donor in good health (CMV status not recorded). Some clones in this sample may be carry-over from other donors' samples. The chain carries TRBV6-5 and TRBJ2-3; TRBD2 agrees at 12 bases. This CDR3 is CASRRLAGVGGTDTQYF. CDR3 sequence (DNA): TGTGCCAGCAGGAGACTAGCGGGAGTTGGGGGCACAGATACGCAGTATTTT.